Below are 16 T cell receptor beta chains sequenced from a single sample in a study of immune evolution from preneoplasia to lung adenocarcinoma. Clones were read by immunoSEQ multiplex PCR, and TCRdb kept only the in-frame ones, dropping some. The top ten clones hold 2.5% to 3% of a sample with about 14,000 clones, 81% of them seen once. Sequences were obtained from FFPE minimally invasive lung adenocarcinoma tissue. These receptors all stem from a person aged 60-79 years with lung adenocarcinoma.

The V call is TRBV27, the J call TRBJ2-4, with D possibly TRBD2 on 5 matching bases. The V end was cut by 11 bases, the J end by 0 bases, with 11 bases between. The CDR3 is 13 residues long. The germline V gene encodes CDR1 MNHEY and CDR2 SMNVEV (reference sequence). The CDR3 DNA reads as TGTGCCCCCGGTCGGGGAGCCAAAAACATTCAGTACTTC. It encodes CAPGRGAKNIQYF.

The genes are TRBV5-8 and TRBJ1-5; TRBD1 is a possible D gene (5 bases). V was clipped by 2 bases and J by 2 bases, with 8 bases between them. This CDR3 is built from 14 residues. Germline assignment: CDR1 SGHTS and CDR2 YDEGEE. This chain's CDR3 is CASSLRGRNQPQHF. In DNA form, the CDR3 reads TGTGCCAGCAGCTTAAGGGGACGCAATCAGCCCCAGCATTTT. The whole variable domain, remainder taken from reference TRBV5-8 and TRBJ1-5, is EAGVTQSPTHLIKTRGQQATLRCSPISGHTSVYWYQQALGLGLQFLLWYDEGEERNRGNFPPRFSGRQFPNYSSELNVNALELEDSALYLCASSLRGRNQPQHFGDGTRLSIL.

The gene calls are TRBV27 and TRBJ2-7, with 7 bases lining up with TRBD1. This CDR3 has 12 amino acids. Germline CDR1 reads MNHEY; CDR2 reads SMNVEV (reference sequence). J was trimmed by 4 bases and V by 4 bases; bases with no gene match: 1. CDR3 in amino acids: CASSSGGYEQYF. CDR3 bases: TGTGCCAGCAGTTCAGGGGGTTACGAGCAGTACTTC.

This clone was observed once. V usage is TRBV19 and J usage is TRBJ2-7, with no clear D. The germline CDR1 and CDR2 sequences are LNHDA and SQIVND (reference sequence). Trimming removed 9 bases at V and 7 bases at J, with 13 bases between. CDR3 length: 11 residues. CDR3 coding DNA: TGTGCCAGCCGGACCGGGCAAGAGCAGTACTTC. Protein sequence: CASRTGQEQYF.

This rearrangement joins TRBV6-5 to TRBJ2-3; D is undetermined. With 0 bases removed from V and 4 bases from J, the gap between germline ends came to 5 bases. CDR1 and CDR2 (germline): MNHEY, SVGAGI. The CDR3 runs 13 residues. CDR3 coding DNA: TGTGCCAGCAGTTACTCGAAACCAGATACGCAGTATTTT. It translates to CASSYSKPDTQYF.

The rearrangement joins TRBV29-1 to TRBJ1-1; tentatively, D is TRBD1 (6 bases). This CDR3 is built from 14 residues. CDR1 is SQVTM and CDR2 is ANQGSEA in the germline V gene. V gave up 4 bases and J gave up 1 base, with 13 bases separating them. CDR3 residues: CSVVGGVGNTEAFF. Here the CDR3 DNA reads TGCAGCGTTGTCGGGGGCGTGGGGAACACTGAAGCTTTCTTT.

V usage is TRBV7-6 and J usage is TRBJ1-6, with TRBD1 matching 8 bases. The CDR3 runs to 20 residues. The junction had 16 bases not matched to a gene; V was cut back by 0 bases and J by 6 bases. Germline CDR1 SGHVS, CDR2 FNYEAQ. Written as DNA, the CDR3 is TGTGCCAGCAGCTTAGCCGTCCGGGCAGGGGGCTCTATGGGTAATTCACCCCTCCACTTT. Protein: CASSLAVRAGGSMGNSPLHF.

J is TRBJ2-2 and V is TRBV27; the D gene is possibly TRBD1 (5 bases). This CDR3 comprises 14 residues. CDR1 is MNHEY and CDR2 is SMNVEV in the germline V gene (reference sequence). Trimming pared 6 bases from V and 1 base from J, leaving 9 bases between. The chain's CDR3 is CASSPGWNTGELFF. The CDR3 DNA is TGTGCCAGCAGCCCAGGGTGGAACACCGGGGAGCTGTTTTTT.

The J gene is TRBJ1-2, the V gene TRBV28, with D possibly matching TRBD1 (5 bases). Trimming removed 8 bases from V and 8 bases from J, with 18 bases in between. The length of the CDR3 is 13 residues. Germline V gene sequence: CDR1 MDHEN, CDR2 SYDVKM. The CDR3 nucleotides read TGTGCCAGCGGCAAGGGCGGCAGGGTGGGCTACACCTTC. Amino acid sequence: CASGKGGRVGYTF.

The gene calls are TRBV29-1 and TRBJ2-7; D is uncertain. This CDR3 comprises 12 residues. Deletions cut 1 base from V and 2 bases from J, with 6 bases between. Germline-derived CDR1 and CDR2 are SQVTM and ANQGSEA. In DNA form, the CDR3 reads TGCAGCGTTGAAGCAGCCACCTACGAGCAGTACTTC. Translation gives CSVEAATYEQYF.

V usage is TRBV28 and J usage is TRBJ2-1; D is unresolved. This CDR3 comprises 17 residues. V was trimmed by 2 bases and J by 1 base, leaving 15 bases between them. Germline assignment: CDR1 MDHEN and CDR2 SYDVKM. CDR3 bases: TGTGCCAGCAGTTTAGGTCGGCAGTACAATTCCTACAATGAGCAGTTCTTC. Its protein product is CASSLGRQYNSYNEQFF.

The chain recombines TRBV2 with TRBJ1-6, with 10 bases lining up with TRBD1. CDR1 is SNHLY and CDR2 is FYNNEI in the germline V gene. The CDR3 extends over 14 amino acids. The trim removed 10 bases at V and 9 bases at J, leaving 9 bases unmatched. DNA for the CDR3: TGTGCCATCGACACGGGACAGGGGAGTTCACCCCTCCACTTT. Protein product: CAIDTGQGSSPLHF. The whole variable domain, filled in from reference TRBV2 and TRBJ1-6, reads EPEVTQTPSHQVTQMGQEVILRCVPISNHLYFYWYRQILGQKVEFLVSFYNNEISEKSEIFDDQFSVERPDGSNFTLKIRSTKLEDSAMYFCAIDTGQGSSPLHFGNGTRLTVT.

The V and J genes are TRBV28 and TRBJ1-6; 8 bases match TRBD1. This CDR3 is built from 15 residues. Germline lookup yields CDR1 MDHEN and CDR2 SYDVKM. Trimming at V came to 5 bases and at J to 9 bases, leaving 9 bases not matched to a gene. CDR3: CASSGQGSFGSPLHF. CDR3 DNA: TGTGCCAGCAGTGGACAGGGCTCCTTTGGTTCACCCCTCCACTTT.

The V call is TRBV4-1, the J call TRBJ1-4; D might be TRBD1 (6 bases). CDR1 and CDR2 from the germline V gene are MGHRA and YSYEKL. The V end lost 7 bases, the J end lost 0 bases, and 12 bases lay between the germline ends. This CDR3 has 15 amino acids. The CDR3 sequence is CASTTGRSTNEKLFF. The CDR3 DNA is TGCGCCAGCACCACAGGGCGGTCAACTAATGAAAAACTGTTTTTT.

The genes are TRBV6-4 and TRBJ2-3, with D perhaps matching TRBD2 (5 bases). The V end lost 5 bases, the J end lost 0 bases, and 12 bases lay between the germline ends. The CDR3 has 15 amino acids. Germline V gives CDR1 MRHNA, CDR2 SNTAGT. The CDR3 region has the DNA TGTGCCAGCAGTTTGGGCGGGTTCAGCACAGATACGCAGTATTTT. This sequence encodes CASSLGGFSTDTQYF.

The rearrangement joins TRBV6-1 to TRBJ1-5; 7 nucleotides agree with TRBD1. The CDR3 length is 15 residues. Germline CDR1 and CDR2: MNHNS and SASEGT. Losses at the gene ends were 4 bases for V and 5 bases for J; bases not matched to a gene: 8. The DNA of the CDR3 is TGTGCCAGCAGTGTCGGGGACAGATGGGATCAGCCCCAGCATTTT. Residues: CASSVGDRWDQPQHF.